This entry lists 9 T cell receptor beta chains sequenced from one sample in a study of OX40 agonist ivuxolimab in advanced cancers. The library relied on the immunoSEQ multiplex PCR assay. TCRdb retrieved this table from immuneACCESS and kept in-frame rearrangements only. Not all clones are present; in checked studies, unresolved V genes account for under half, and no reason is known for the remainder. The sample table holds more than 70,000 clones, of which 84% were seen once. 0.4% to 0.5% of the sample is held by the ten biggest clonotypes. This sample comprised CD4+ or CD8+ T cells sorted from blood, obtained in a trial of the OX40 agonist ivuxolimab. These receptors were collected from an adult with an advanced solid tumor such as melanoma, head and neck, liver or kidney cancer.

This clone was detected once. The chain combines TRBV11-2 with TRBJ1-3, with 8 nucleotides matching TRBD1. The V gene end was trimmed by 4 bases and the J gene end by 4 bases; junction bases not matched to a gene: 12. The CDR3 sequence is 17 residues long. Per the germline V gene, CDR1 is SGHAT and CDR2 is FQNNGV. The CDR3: CASSSGQGNFVGNTIYF. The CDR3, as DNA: TGTGCCAGCAGCTCTGGACAGGGAAATTTCGTCGGAAACACCATATATTTT.

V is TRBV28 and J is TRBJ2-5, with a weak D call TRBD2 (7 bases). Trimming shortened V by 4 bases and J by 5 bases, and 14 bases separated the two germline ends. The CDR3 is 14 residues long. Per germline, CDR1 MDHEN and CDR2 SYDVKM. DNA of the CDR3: TGTGCCAGCAGTTCGGGGGGCGTACTGGAGACCCAGTACTTC. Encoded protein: CASSSGGVLETQYF.

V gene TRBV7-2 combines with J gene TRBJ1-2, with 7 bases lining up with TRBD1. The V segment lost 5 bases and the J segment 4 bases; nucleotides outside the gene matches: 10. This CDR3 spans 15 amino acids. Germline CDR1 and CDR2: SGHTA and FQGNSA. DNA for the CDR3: TGTGCCAGCAGCACACAACCAGGGGGTGGCTATGGCTACACCTTC. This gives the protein CASSTQPGGGYGYTF.

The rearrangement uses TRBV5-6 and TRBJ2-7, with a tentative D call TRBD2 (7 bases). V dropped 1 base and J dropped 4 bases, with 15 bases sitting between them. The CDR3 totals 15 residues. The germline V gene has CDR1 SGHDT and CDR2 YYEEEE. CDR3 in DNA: TGTGCCAGCAGCTTGAATTTGGGGGGGCGGTACGAGCAGTACTTC. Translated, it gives CASSLNLGGRYEQYF.

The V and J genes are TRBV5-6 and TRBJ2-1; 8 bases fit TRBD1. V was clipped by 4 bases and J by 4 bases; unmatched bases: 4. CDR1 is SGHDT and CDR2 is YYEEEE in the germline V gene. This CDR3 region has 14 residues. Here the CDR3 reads CASSRGQGYNEQFF. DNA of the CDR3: TGTGCCAGCAGCAGAGGACAGGGATACAATGAGCAGTTCTTC.

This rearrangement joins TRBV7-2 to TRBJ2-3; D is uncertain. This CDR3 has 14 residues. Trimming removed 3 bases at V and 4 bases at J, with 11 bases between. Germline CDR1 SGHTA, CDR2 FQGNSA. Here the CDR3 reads CASSFNSQPDTQYF. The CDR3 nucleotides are TGTGCCAGCAGCTTCAACAGTCAACCAGATACGCAGTATTTT.

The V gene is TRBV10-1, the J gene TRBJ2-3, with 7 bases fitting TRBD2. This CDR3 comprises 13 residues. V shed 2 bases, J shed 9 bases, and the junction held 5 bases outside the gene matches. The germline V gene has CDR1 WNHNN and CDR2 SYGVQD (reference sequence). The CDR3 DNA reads TGCGCCAGCAGTGAGCGGGGAGGGCTGACGCAGTATTTT. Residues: CASSERGGLTQYF.

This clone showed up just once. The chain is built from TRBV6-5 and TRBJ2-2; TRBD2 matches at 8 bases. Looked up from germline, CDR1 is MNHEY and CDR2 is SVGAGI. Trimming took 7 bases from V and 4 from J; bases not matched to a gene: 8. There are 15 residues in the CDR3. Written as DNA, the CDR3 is TGTGCCAGCACCGGGGGGGCCAAGGCCACCGGGGAGCTGTTTTTT. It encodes CASTGGAKATGELFF.

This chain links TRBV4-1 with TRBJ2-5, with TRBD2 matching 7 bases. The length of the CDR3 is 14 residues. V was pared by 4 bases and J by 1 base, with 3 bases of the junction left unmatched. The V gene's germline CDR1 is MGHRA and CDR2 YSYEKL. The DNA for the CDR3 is TGCGCCAGCAGCCCTGGACTAGTCCAAGAGACCCAGTACTTC. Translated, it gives CASSPGLVQETQYF.